Presented here are 20 T cell receptor beta chains from one specimen sequenced in a study of blood T cell repertoires in COVID-19. Using immunoSEQ multiplex PCR, the repertoire was profiled, and TCRdb retains in-frame clones only, with some absent. This sample has 200,000 to 250,000 clones, with 80% to 90% found just once. Sequences were obtained from peripheral blood. These TCRs come from a man in his forties with acute or convalescent COVID-19.

The rearrangement uses TRBV30 and TRBJ1-2; TRBD1 agrees at 7 bases. The ends lost 0 bases at V and 1 base at J; junction bases unmatched: 14. Germline V gene lookup returns CDR1 GTSNPN and CDR2 SVGIG (reference sequence). The CDR3 has 18 amino acids. In DNA, the CDR3 is TGTGCCTGGAGTGTACGGGGGACAGTCTACACTCTTAACTATGGCTACACCTTC. Protein product: CAWSVRGTVYTLNYGYTF.

This chain joins TRBV6-5 and TRBJ2-2; tentatively, D is TRBD2 (5 bases). The CDR3 is made up of 15 amino acids. V dropped 4 bases and J dropped 8 bases, with 17 bases sitting between them. Germline V gives CDR1 MNHEY, CDR2 SVGAGI. The CDR3 nucleotides are TGTGCCAGCAGTTCCTCTAGCACCATCGAGGGGGAGCTGTTTTTT. Protein sequence: CASSSSSTIEGELFF.

This sequence joins TRBV7-2 and TRBJ2-7; 8 nucleotides line up with TRBD2. With 5 bases clipped from V and 2 bases from J, the junction kept 11 bases outside the gene matches. Germline lookup yields CDR1 SGHTA and CDR2 FQGNSA. CDR3 length equals 16 residues. DNA for the CDR3: TGTGCCAGCAGCCTCAGGACTAGCTCTATACCCTACGAGCAGTACTTC. Protein sequence: CASSLRTSSIPYEQYF.

This clone was seen only a few times. V usage is TRBV6-6 and J usage is TRBJ1-5; TRBD1 might be the D (5 bases). V lost 7 bases to trimming and J lost 5 bases, with 18 bases between them. The CDR3 runs 15 residues. Germline values: CDR1 MNHNY, CDR2 SVGAGI (reference sequence). The CDR3 DNA follows: TGTGCCAGCATCCAGCGAACGGCACAGGATCAGCCCCAGCATTTT. Amino acids: CASIQRTAQDQPQHF.

J is TRBJ2-1 and V is TRBV14; D perhaps matches TRBD1 (6 bases). V dropped 5 bases and J dropped 3 bases, with 11 bases sitting between them. CDR3 length: 14 residues. Germline V gene sequence: CDR1 SGHDN, CDR2 FVKESK. Here the CDR3 reads CASSSDRIYNEQFF. The CDR3 coding sequence is TGTGCCAGCAGCTCAGACAGGATCTACAATGAGCAGTTCTTC.

The CDR3 region is CASSEQGQGNYGYTF. CDR3 coding DNA: TGTGCCAGCAGTGAACAAGGACAGGGGAACTATGGCTACACCTTC. This rearrangement joins TRBV2 to TRBJ1-2; 9 nucleotides agree with TRBD1. CDR3 size: 15 residues. The J segment lost 2 bases and the V segment lost 2 bases, leaving 3 bases of the junction unmatched. Germline V gene data show CDR1 as SNHLY and CDR2 as FYNNEI.

V and J are TRBV4-2 and TRBJ1-5; a possible D gene is TRBD1 (6 bases). Germline V gene data show CDR1 as LGHNA and CDR2 as YNFKEQ. V shed 4 bases and J shed 0 bases, with 16 bases lying between them. This CDR3 contains 17 residues. CDR3: CASSPTPRTDSNQPQHF. The CDR3 bases are TGTGCCAGCAGCCCCACTCCCCGGACAGATAGCAATCAGCCCCAGCATTTT.

The CDR3 nucleotides read TGCGCCAGCAGTGAGGCGGTCGGGACAATCAACACCGGGGAGCTGTTTTTT. This translates into CASSEAVGTINTGELFF. The V and J genes are TRBV10-2 and TRBJ2-2; TRBD1 might be the D (6 bases). In germline, CDR1 is WSHSY, CDR2 SAAADI. Trimming pared 2 bases from V and 2 bases from J, leaving 15 bases between. CDR3 size: 17 residues.

The chain couples TRBV6-5 to TRBJ2-3; D remains ambiguous. Between the trimmed V and J ends, which lost 5 bases and 4 bases, there was a span of 13 bases. Germline CDR1 MNHEY, CDR2 SVGAGI. This CDR3 is built from 14 residues. The CDR3 DNA is TGTGCCAGCAGTACGGGTCGGTATTCAGATACGCAGTATTTT. Translation: CASSTGRYSDTQYF.

This clone was found once. The chain has TRBV6-5 and TRBJ1-6; no definite D call. With 6 bases removed from V and 4 bases from J, the gap between germline ends came to 4 bases. The CDR3 extends over 12 amino acids. Germline V CDR1 and CDR2: MNHEY, SVGAGI. The DNA for the CDR3 is TGTGCCAGCAGCTCGTATAATTCACCCCTCCACTTT. Protein product: CASSSYNSPLHF.

This sequence joins TRBV5-1 and TRBJ2-7, with 8 bases matching TRBD1. Germline V gives CDR1 SGHRS, CDR2 YFSETQ. The CDR3 extends over 15 amino acids. V lost 2 bases and J lost 4; bases outside the gene matches: 8. The CDR3 region has the DNA TGCGCCAGCAGCTTCCAGGGGGCAGTTAATTACGAGCAGTACTTC. Translated: CASSFQGAVNYEQYF.

Of note for this clone: This same CDR3 is encoded by further DNA sequences in the sample. CDR3 sequence (DNA): TGCGCCAGCAGCCCGGGGGACAGGGGAAACTATGGCTACACCTTC. This translates into CASSPGDRGNYGYTF. The rearrangement joins TRBV5-1 to TRBJ1-2; 10 bases map to TRBD1. Germline trimming cut 4 bases from V and 2 bases from J; bases unmatched to any gene: 5. The germline V gene has CDR1 SGHRS and CDR2 YFSETQ. The CDR3 runs 15 residues. The full variable domain, completed using reference TRBV5-1 and TRBJ1-2, is KAGVTQTPRYLIKTRGQQVTLSCSPISGHRSVSWYQQTPGQGLQFLFEYFSETQRNKGNFPGRFSGRQFSNSRSEMNVSTLELGDSALYLCASSPGDRGNYGYTFGSGTRLTVV.

The chain joins TRBV5-4 to TRBJ2-3, with 10 bases matching TRBD2. With V trimmed by 4 bases and J by 4 bases, 12 bases remained unmatched. Per germline, CDR1 SGHNT and CDR2 YYREEE (reference sequence). The CDR3 contains 17 residues. This CDR3 reads CASSQKIAGGIADTQYF. CDR3 in DNA: TGTGCCAGCAGCCAAAAAATAGCGGGGGGCATCGCAGATACGCAGTATTTT.

The rearrangement joins TRBV2 to TRBJ1-4; 9 positions agree with TRBD1. Per the germline V gene, CDR1 is SNHLY and CDR2 is FYNNEI. The CDR3 has 17 residues. V lost 0 bases, J lost 8 bases, and 10 bases stayed unmatched. CDR3 sequence (DNA): TGTGCCAGCAGTGAAGCTCCTACAGGGGGCGGGGGAGAAAAACTGTTTTTT. Its translation is CASSEAPTGGGGEKLFF.

The chain combines TRBV7-3 with TRBJ2-2; D may be TRBD1 (6 bases). Trimming took off 5 bases at V and 8 bases at J, with 9 bases between the two ends. The CDR3 has 12 residues. Germline CDR1 is SGHTA and CDR2 is FQGTGA. The DNA of the CDR3 is TGTGCCAGCAGCAACAGGGCTGGGGAGCTGTTTTTT. Its protein is CASSNRAGELFF.

The rearrangement joins TRBV7-2 to TRBJ1-6, with D tentatively TRBD1 (6 bases). Trimming pared 2 bases from V and 7 bases from J, leaving 12 bases between. In germline, CDR1 is SGHTA, CDR2 FQGNSA. The CDR3 has 15 residues. CDR3 nucleotide sequence: TGTGCCAGCAGCTTAAGGGTGGACAGCAATTCACCCCTCCACTTT. It encodes CASSLRVDSNSPLHF.

The DNA of the CDR3 is TGTGCCAGCCGTTTCGATACCGGGACAGTGGGCCACGAGCAGTACTTC. It translates to CASRFDTGTVGHEQYF. The V call is TRBV6-2 or TRBV6-3, the J call TRBJ2-7, with 7 bases aligning to TRBD1. With 8 bases clipped from V and 5 bases from J, the junction kept 18 bases outside the gene matches. The CDR3 is 16 amino acids. Germline CDR1 is MNHEY and CDR2 is SVGEGT.

A remark on this clone: The same CDR3 can be traced to other DNA sequences in this sample. This sequence joins TRBV30 and TRBJ1-1, with TRBD1 as a possible D gene (5 bases). The CDR3 has 14 amino acids. The V and J ends lost 0 bases and 1 base respectively, with 9 bases between them. CDR1 and CDR2 (germline): GTSNPN, SVGIG (reference sequence). The CDR3 region has the DNA TGTGCCTGGAGTGTGGGACTGAGGAACACTGAAGCTTTCTTT. Protein: CAWSVGLRNTEAFF.

Written as DNA, the CDR3 is TGTGCCAGCAGTGGACAGGGCCGCCAGCCCCTCCACTTT. This sequence encodes CASSGQGRQPLHF. The rearrangement joins TRBV25-1 to TRBJ1-6, with 7 bases lining up with TRBD1. The CDR3 has 13 residues. The germline V gene has CDR1 MGHDK and CDR2 SYGVNS. Trimming removed 4 bases from V and 13 bases from J; junction bases left unmatched: 7.

This chain links TRBV3-1 (or the pseudogene TRBV3-2) with TRBJ2-7; 8 bases map to TRBD2. The germline V gene has CDR1 LGHDT and CDR2 YNNKEL (reference sequence). The CDR3 is 15 residues long. Trimming removed 8 bases from V and 1 base from J; junction bases left unmatched: 10. In DNA, the CDR3 is TGTGCCAGCCCGGACGGGGGGGGCCAATCCTACGAGCAGTACTTC. It codes for CASPDGGGQSYEQYF.